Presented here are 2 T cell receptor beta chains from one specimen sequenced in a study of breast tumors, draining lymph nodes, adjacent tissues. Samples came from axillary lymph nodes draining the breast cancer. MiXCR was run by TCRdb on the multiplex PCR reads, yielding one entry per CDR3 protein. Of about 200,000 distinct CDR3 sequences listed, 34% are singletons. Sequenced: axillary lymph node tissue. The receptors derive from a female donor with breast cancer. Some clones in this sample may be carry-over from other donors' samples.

The CDR3 DNA reads as TGTGCCAGCAGCCAGTTCCAGGGGGGCGGGGAGCTGTTTTTT. Protein sequence: CASSQFQGGGELFF. The V gene is TRBV3-1, the J gene TRBJ2-2; TRBD1 is a possible D gene (7 bases). This CDR3 is 14 amino acids long. Trimming removed 3 bases at V and 7 bases at J, with 12 bases between. The germline V gene has CDR1 LGHDT and CDR2 YNNKEL (reference sequence).

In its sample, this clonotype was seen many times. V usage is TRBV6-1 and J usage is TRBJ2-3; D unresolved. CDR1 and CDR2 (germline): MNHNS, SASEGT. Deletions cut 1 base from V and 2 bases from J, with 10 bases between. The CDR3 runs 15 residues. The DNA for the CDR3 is TGTGCCAGCAGTGAAGTGTTGCGTTACACAGATACGCAGTATTTT. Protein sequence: CASSEVLRYTDTQYF.